This entry lists 3 T cell receptor beta chains sequenced from one sample in a study of blood T cell repertoires in COVID-19. Libraries were prepared by immunoSEQ multiplex PCR; TCRdb keeps only in-frame clonotypes and omits some of them. The sample comprises roughly 250,000 clones, 82% of which are singletons, and 4.9% rests with the top ten. Sequenced material: peripheral blood. The origin of the receptors is a woman of 80 years or more with active or convalescent COVID-19.

This clone turned up a few times. The chain employs TRBV5-4 and TRBJ1-2; 7 bases fit TRBD1. This CDR3 region has 15 residues. The germline CDR1 and CDR2 sequences are SGHNT and YYREEE (reference sequence). J lost 5 bases, V lost 2 bases, and 9 bases had no gene match. In DNA form, the CDR3 reads TGTGCCAGCAGCTTAGCGACAGGGAAGGGGTATGGCTACACCTTC. This encodes CASSLATGKGYGYTF.

This clone has only a few counts. The rearrangement uses TRBV6-1 and TRBJ1-5; TRBD1 is a possible D gene (5 bases). This CDR3 has 15 amino acids. The germline V and J ends were trimmed by 2 bases and 4 bases, with 12 bases remaining between them. Germline V gene data show CDR1 as MNHNS and CDR2 as SASEGT. The CDR3 spells CASSEFGRQNQPQHF. The CDR3 bases are TGTGCCAGCAGTGAATTCGGGAGACAGAATCAGCCCCAGCATTTT.

This clone was seen a single time. The J gene is TRBJ1-5, the V gene TRBV5-1; D call uncertain. In germline, CDR1 is SGHRS, CDR2 YFSETQ. This CDR3 is 15 amino acids long. The V gene lost 4 bases and the J gene lost 0 bases, with 11 bases spanning the gap. In DNA, the CDR3 is TGCGCCAGCAGCAGGGAGGGCAATAGCAATCAGCCCCAGCATTTT. This sequence encodes CASSREGNSNQPQHF.